Below, 21 T cell receptor beta chains from the same sample are listed, as sequenced in a study of spatial heterogeneity in lung cancer. Via MiXCR, TCRdb re-called the 5' RACE reads, giving one row per CDR3 protein. Of approximately 12,000 distinct CDR3 sequences in the sample, about 9.5% were seen once. Regarding time point: blood at routine non-recurrence follow-up after resection. The starting material was PBMCs, obtained at follow-up. The origin of the receptors is a female donor with early-stage non-small cell lung cancer.

This clonotype was seen ten or more times. The chain uses TRBV5-6 and TRBJ2-1, with D maybe TRBD1 (5 bases). Trimming stripped 8 bases from V and 6 bases from J, with 12 bases between. This CDR3 is built from 12 residues. Germline loops: CDR1 SGHDT, CDR2 YYEEEE. The DNA for the CDR3 is TGTGCCAGTTACAACCAGGGCAATGAGCAGTTCTTC. The encoded protein is CASYNQGNEQFF.

This clonotype was recorded many times. CDR3 residues: CASSSSGGNEQFF. The CDR3, as DNA: TGTGCCAGCAGCTCGTCGGGAGGCAATGAGCAGTTCTTC. This sequence joins TRBV7-3 and TRBJ2-1, with 7 bases fitting TRBD2. The V and J ends lost 4 bases and 6 bases, in that order; junction bases with no gene match: 3. CDR3 length: 13 amino acids. Germline V CDR1 and CDR2: SGHTA, FQGTGA.

This chain uses TRBV18 with TRBJ2-6; D might be TRBD2 (6 bases). CDR3 length: 17 residues. Germline V lookup: CDR1 KGHSH, CDR2 LQKENI. V gave up 0 bases and J gave up 2 bases, with 11 bases separating them. The CDR3 region is CASSPPQGTPGANVLTF. The DNA of the CDR3 is TGTGCCAGCTCACCACCGCAAGGGACTCCTGGGGCCAACGTCCTGACTTTC.

The rearrangement links TRBV7-2 to TRBJ2-3, with 12 bases lining up with TRBD2. Germline lookup yields CDR1 SGHTA and CDR2 FQGNSA. With V trimmed by 1 base and J by 1 base, 6 bases remained unmatched. The CDR3 extends over 18 amino acids. As DNA, the CDR3 is TGTGCCAGCAGCTTAGTATTACTAGCGGGAGGTCGCACAGATACGCAGTATTTT. Translated: CASSLVLLAGGRTDTQYF.

The table lists this clonotype with many counts. V usage is TRBV24-1 and J usage is TRBJ1-2, with D uncertain. Germline CDR1 reads KGHDR; CDR2 reads SFDVKD. Trimming stripped 3 bases from V and 1 base from J, with 11 bases between. The CDR3 runs to 15 residues. CDR3 region: CATSDNMADNYGYTF. The CDR3 nucleotides read TGTGCCACCAGTGATAACATGGCGGATAACTATGGCTACACCTTC.

This clonotype was detected ten times or more. This chain joins TRBV5-4 and TRBJ1-5; no clear D. The CDR3 contains 13 residues. The V and J ends lost 0 bases and 5 bases respectively, with 6 bases between them. CDR1 and CDR2 (germline): SGHNT, YYREEE (reference sequence). The CDR3 coding sequence is TGTGCCAGCAGCTTGGACGGGGATCAGCCCCAGCATTTT. Amino acids: CASSLDGDQPQHF.

In its sample, this clonotype was seen many times. This sequence joins TRBV10-2 and TRBJ1-1; possible D gene TRBD1, 6 bases. CDR1 is WSHSY, CDR2 SAAADI, per germline. With 0 bases removed from V and 5 bases from J, the gap between germline ends came to 16 bases. The CDR3 is 16 amino acids. Here the CDR3 reads CASSESTHRRGTEAFF. The CDR3 nucleotides read TGCGCCAGCAGTGAGTCGACTCACAGGAGGGGGACTGAAGCTTTCTTT.

This clonotype was counted at least ten times. The rearrangement uses TRBV24-1 and TRBJ2-7; D possibly corresponds to TRBD1 (6 bases). V lost 3 bases and J 4 bases, leaving 15 bases between the germline ends. The CDR3 is 15 amino acids. From germline, CDR1 is KGHDR and CDR2 SFDVKD. The CDR3 region is CATSDGKQGDYEQYF. CDR3 in DNA: TGTGCCACCAGTGATGGGAAACAGGGAGATTACGAGCAGTACTTC.

This clonotype was detected a few times. V gene TRBV12-3 or TRBV12-4 combines with J gene TRBJ2-3; no clear D. The CDR3 sequence is 14 residues long. V was pared by 4 bases and J by 0 bases, with 8 bases between. The CDR3 sequence: CASSYQASTDTQYF. Here the CDR3 DNA reads TGTGCCAGCAGTTACCAAGCTAGCACAGATACGCAGTATTTT.

This clonotype was seen many times. The V gene is TRBV28, the J gene TRBJ2-7; 13 bases map to TRBD2. The CDR3 length is 14 residues. The germline CDR1 and CDR2 sequences are MDHEN and SYDVKM. The J segment lost 4 bases and the V segment lost 3 bases, leaving 0 bases of the junction unmatched. This chain's CDR3 is CASSLTSGRYEQYF. The CDR3 DNA is TGTGCCAGCAGTTTGACTAGCGGGAGGTACGAGCAGTACTTC.

At least ten counts were recorded for this clonotype. For the CDR3, the DNA is TGTGCCAGCACCGGGACAGCGAACACTGAAGCTTTCTTT. Amino acid sequence: CASTGTANTEAFF. The chain couples TRBV7-9 to TRBJ1-1; 7 bases map to TRBD1. With V trimmed by 7 bases and J by 1 base, 3 bases remained unmatched. CDR1 is SEHNR, CDR2 FQNEAQ, per germline (reference sequence). CDR3 length: 13 amino acids.

This clonotype was detected ten times or more. This chain connects TRBV4-3 to TRBJ2-4; 7 bases are shared with TRBD1. V lost 1 base to trimming and J lost 3 bases; unmatched junction nucleotides: 0. Germline loops: CDR1 LGHNA, CDR2 YSLEER. There are 14 residues in the CDR3. CDR3: CASSQAGGKNIQYF. The CDR3 DNA follows: TGCGCCAGCAGCCAAGCAGGGGGCAAAAACATTCAGTACTTC.

This chain joins TRBV6-6 and TRBJ1-2; tentatively, D is TRBD1 (5 bases). V was pared by 6 bases and J by 3 bases, with 20 bases between. Germline V CDR1 and CDR2: MNHNY, SVGAGI (reference sequence). The CDR3 runs to 16 residues. The CDR3 here is CASRRKAGNEDYGYTF. CDR3 in DNA: TGTGCCAGCAGGCGTAAGGCAGGGAATGAGGACTATGGCTACACCTTC.

This clonotype was counted ten times or more. Here the CDR3 DNA reads TGCAGTGCTAGATGGGGACAGGGTAACAATGAGCAGTTCTTC. Its translation is CSARWGQGNNEQFF. V is TRBV20-1 and J is TRBJ2-1; 9 bases agree with TRBD1. The length of the CDR3 is 14 residues. Germline loops: CDR1 DFQATT, CDR2 SNEGSKA (reference sequence). The ends lost 2 bases at V and 5 bases at J; junction bases unmatched: 4.

The chain carries TRBV4-3 and TRBJ2-1, with 7 positions matching TRBD2. The CDR3 has 15 amino acids. The trim removed 1 base at V and 6 bases at J, leaving 6 bases unmatched. Per the germline V gene, CDR1 is LGHNA and CDR2 is YSLEER. CDR3 protein: CASSQALVAGNEQFF. Written as DNA, the CDR3 is TGCGCCAGCAGCCAAGCGTTGGTAGCGGGCAATGAGCAGTTCTTC.

The rearrangement joins TRBV4-2 to TRBJ2-1, with 9 bases matching TRBD2. The CDR3 is made up of 17 amino acids. CDR1 and CDR2 from the germline V gene are LGHNA and YNFKEQ. V lost 0 bases to trimming and J lost 4 bases; unmatched junction nucleotides: 7. The CDR3 bases are TGTGCCAGCAGCCAAGAGATAGCGGGGGCCGGATACAATGAGCAGTTCTTC. The encoded protein is CASSQEIAGAGYNEQFF.

This clonotype was observed many times. This chain connects TRBV6-2 or TRBV6-3 to TRBJ1-1; D remains unclear. The CDR3 is made up of 14 amino acids. Germline CDR1 and CDR2: MNHEY and SVGEGT. Between the trimmed V and J ends, which lost 4 bases and 4 bases, there was a span of 13 bases. CDR3 DNA sequence: TGTGCCAGCAGTTCCCTCGGGCCGCTCACTGAAGCTTTCTTT. This gives the protein CASSSLGPLTEAFF.

This clonotype was detected many times. The chain joins TRBV12-3 or TRBV12-4 to TRBJ2-2; 8 bases map to TRBD1. This CDR3 comprises 16 residues. The V and J ends lost 7 bases and 6 bases, in that order; junction bases with no gene match: 13. CDR3 amino acids: CASTTPGQGLAGELFF. The CDR3 nucleotides are TGTGCCAGCACCACCCCCGGACAGGGACTTGCCGGGGAGCTGTTTTTT.

This clonotype occurred many times. The V and J genes are TRBV28 and TRBJ2-1; no firm D call. CDR3 size: 12 residues. The V and J ends lost 5 bases and 9 bases respectively, with 11 bases between them. In germline, CDR1 is MDHEN, CDR2 SYDVKM. CDR3 residues: CASSRDLGEQFF. CDR3 nucleotide sequence: TGTGCCAGCAGTCGAGACTTGGGTGAGCAGTTCTTC.

This clonotype was detected many times. The rearrangement joins TRBV4-2 to TRBJ1-6, with 8 bases that match TRBD1. Trimming took 2 bases from V and 0 from J; bases not matched to a gene: 6. Germline values: CDR1 LGHNA, CDR2 YNFKEQ. The CDR3 extends over 18 amino acids. For the CDR3, the DNA is TGTGCCAGCAGCCAATCGGGACAGGAGAGCTCCTATAATTCACCCCTCCACTTT. Translation: CASSQSGQESSYNSPLHF.

Ten or more counts support this clonotype. The rearrangement links TRBV29-1 to TRBJ2-3; D unresolved. This CDR3 is built from 12 residues. Germline lookup yields CDR1 SQVTM and CDR2 ANQGSEA. V lost 3 bases and J lost 3, with 7 bases in between. CDR3 in DNA: TGCAGCGTTGACTCGGCAACAGATACGCAGTATTTT. Protein: CSVDSATDTQYF.